This record concerns one TCR beta chain sequence. Antigen specificity is unknown. The data were taken from a study of T cells expressing NK-cell markers. Study-wide results and caveats: The study found these clonotypes also leading the CD3+CD56-NKG2C+ fraction in four donors.

No DNA is given; TCRdb re-called the 5' RACE reads and lists each CDR3 protein once. There are 350,000 to 400,000 distinct CDR3 sequences in the sample, with over 8.5% held by the top ten. This CDR3 is 13 amino acids long. Germline CDR1 is LGHNA and CDR2 is YNFKEQ. The clonotype originates from a woman aged 50 to 60 in good health. The material sequenced was blood T cells: a sorted CD56 or NKG2C T cell subset, CD4+ or CD8+ T cells, or bulk PBMC T cells (not recorded which). The chain is built from TRBV4-2 and TRBJ2-5; TCRdb picks TRBD2, but there is no DNA to check that call. The CDR3 region is CATSSGTQETQYF.